A selection of T cell receptor beta chains follows, all from one sample in a study of cytomegalovirus exposure and HLA in healthy donors. Sequencing used immunoSEQ multiplex PCR; TCRdb keeps in-frame clones, though not all of them. The sample includes more than 95,000 clones. Sequencing used PBMCs. These receptors all come from a man aged 35 to 55 in good health and CMV-seronegative. The CDR3 runs from the conserved cysteine through the conserved F or W.

v_gene	j_gene	len	CDR3aa
TRBV19	TRBJ2-5	17	CASSDGGASGSRETQYF
TRBV4-3	TRBJ1-4	14	CASSFDRGNEKLFF
TRBV28	.	15	CASSARLVRLYEQYF
TRBV19	TRBJ2-2	17	CASRSLAGATNTGELFF
TRBV6-5	TRBJ2-1	15	CASSYFSSGENEQFF
TRBV18	TRBJ1-1	16	CASSPRVAGGRTEAFF
TRBV5-4	TRBJ1-2	15	CASSLEGTAYYGYTF
TRBV30	TRBJ1-1	14	CTWSEGLLNTEAFF
TRBV5-4	TRBJ1-2	13	CASSLITGYGYTF
TRBV27	TRBJ2-3	15	CASSISGRGTDTQYF
TRBV28	TRBJ2-6	15	CASTPGSSGANVLTF
TRBV7-9	TRBJ1-6	15	CASSATGQGVSPLHF
TRBV14	TRBJ1-3	17	CASSQEQGPLSGNTIYF
TRBV29-1	TRBJ2-2	12	CSATMNTGELFF
TRBV11-2	TRBJ2-1	13	CASSLGSRNEQFF
TRBV11-3	TRBJ1-4	15	CASSFTGSANEKLFF
TRBV13	TRBJ2-1	15	CASSRTSGGRNEQFF
TRBV5-4	TRBJ2-5	18	CASSFGGWDSFGGETQYF
TRBV7-9	TRBJ1-6	16	CASSLTPRGLNSPLHF
TRBV30	TRBJ1-2	13	CAWRKQGTGGYTF
TRBV2	TRBJ1-1	14	CASTSTGRNTEAFF
TRBV18	TRBJ2-5	13	CASSPGGRETQYF
TRBV10-3	TRBJ2-5	15	CAISSLAGGLETQYF
TRBV4-1	TRBJ2-7	16	CASSQDGQGALYEQYF
TRBV6-6	TRBJ1-2	15	CASRGTGGIAYGYTF
TRBV5-1	TRBJ2-5	14	CASSQAGEVETQYF